This T cell receptor (beta chain) was profiled in a study of blood T cells in healthy people across ages. Study findings and constraints: Since the PBMCs were unsorted, naive and antigen-experienced cells could not be conclusively compared.

The CDR3 loop spans 13 amino acids. The ends were cut back, 4 bases at V and 9 bases at J, with 15 bases in the middle. Germline V gene lookup returns CDR1 MGHRA and CDR2 YSYEKL. To note about this clonotype: The antigen remains undetermined.

Through a sample-barcoded 5' primer and a J-beta primer mix, a second PCR was run for roughly 6 to 12 cycles. TCRdb reprocessed the 5' RACE reads with MiXCR, giving one entry per CDR3 protein. The sample lists under 2 million distinct CDR3 sequences, roughly 32% occurring once. The TCR originated in a woman younger than 45 in good health. The sequencing sample was made of blood. V usage is TRBV4-1 and J usage is TRBJ1-2; TRBD1 might be the D (5 bases). CDR3 DNA: TGCGCCAGCAGCCGAGAGCTGCGGGGGAGCTACACCTTC. This codes for CASSRELRGSYTF.